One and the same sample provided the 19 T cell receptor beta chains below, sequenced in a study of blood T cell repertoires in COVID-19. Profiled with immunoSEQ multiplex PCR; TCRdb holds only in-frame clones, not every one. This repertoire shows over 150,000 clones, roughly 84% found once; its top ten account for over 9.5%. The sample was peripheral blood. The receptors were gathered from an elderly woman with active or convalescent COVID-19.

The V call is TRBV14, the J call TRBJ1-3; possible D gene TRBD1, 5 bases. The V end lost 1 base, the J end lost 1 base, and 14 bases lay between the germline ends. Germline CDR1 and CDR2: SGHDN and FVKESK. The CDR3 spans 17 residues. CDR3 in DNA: TGTGCCAGCAGCCAAGTGAGGGGACTATCTTCTGGAAACACCATATATTTT. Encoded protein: CASSQVRGLSSGNTIYF. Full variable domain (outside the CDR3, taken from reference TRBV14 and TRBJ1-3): EAGVTQFPSHSVIEKGQTVTLRCDPISGHDNLYWYRRVMGKEIKFLLHFVKESKQDESGMPNNRFLAERTGGTYSTLKVQPAELEDSGVYFCASSQVRGLSSGNTIYFGEGSWLTVV.

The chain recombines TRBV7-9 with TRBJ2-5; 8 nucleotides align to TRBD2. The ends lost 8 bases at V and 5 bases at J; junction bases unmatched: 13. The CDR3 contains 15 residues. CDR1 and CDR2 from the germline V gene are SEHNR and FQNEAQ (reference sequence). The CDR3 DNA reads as TGTGCCAGCGGCCGACCCGGGGGGGTTTGGGAGACCCAGTACTTC. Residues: CASGRPGGVWETQYF.

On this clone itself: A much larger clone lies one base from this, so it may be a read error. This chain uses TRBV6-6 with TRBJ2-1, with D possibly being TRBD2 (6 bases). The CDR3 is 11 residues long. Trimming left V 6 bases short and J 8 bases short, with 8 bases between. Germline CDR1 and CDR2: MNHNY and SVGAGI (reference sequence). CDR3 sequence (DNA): TGTGCCAGCAGGTGGGGGGATGAGCAGTTCTTC. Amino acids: CASRWGDEQFF.

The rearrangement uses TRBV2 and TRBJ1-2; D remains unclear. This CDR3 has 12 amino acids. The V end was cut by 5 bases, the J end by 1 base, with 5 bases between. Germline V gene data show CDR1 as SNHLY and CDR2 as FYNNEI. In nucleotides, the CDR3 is TGTGCCAGCAGTTCAAATAACTATGGCTACACCTTC. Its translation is CASSSNNYGYTF.

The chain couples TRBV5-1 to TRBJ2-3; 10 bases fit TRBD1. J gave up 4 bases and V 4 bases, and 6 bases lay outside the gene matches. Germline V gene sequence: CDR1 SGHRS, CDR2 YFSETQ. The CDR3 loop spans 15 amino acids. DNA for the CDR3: TGCGCCAGCAGCCGTCCGGGGACAGGGGCAGATACGCAGTATTTT. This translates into CASSRPGTGADTQYF.

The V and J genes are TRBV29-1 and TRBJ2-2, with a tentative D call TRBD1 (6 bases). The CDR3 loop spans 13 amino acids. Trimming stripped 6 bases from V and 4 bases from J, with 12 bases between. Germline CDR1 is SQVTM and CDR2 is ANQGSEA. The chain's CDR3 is CSVRYRATGELFF. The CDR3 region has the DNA TGCAGCGTACGGTACAGGGCCACCGGGGAGCTGTTTTTT.

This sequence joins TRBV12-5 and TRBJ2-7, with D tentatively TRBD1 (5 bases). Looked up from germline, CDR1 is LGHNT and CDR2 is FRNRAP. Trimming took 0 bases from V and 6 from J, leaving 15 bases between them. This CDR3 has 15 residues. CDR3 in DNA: TGTGCTAGTGGTTTGGTACTCGGCAGGGCCGGCGAGCAGTACTTC. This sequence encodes CASGLVLGRAGEQYF.

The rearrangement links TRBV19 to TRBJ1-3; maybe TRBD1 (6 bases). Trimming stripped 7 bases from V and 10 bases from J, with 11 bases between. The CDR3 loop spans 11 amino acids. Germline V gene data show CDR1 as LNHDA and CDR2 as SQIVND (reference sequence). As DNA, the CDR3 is TGTGCCAGTACTCGGGGGGCGACCATATATTTT. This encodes CASTRGATIYF.

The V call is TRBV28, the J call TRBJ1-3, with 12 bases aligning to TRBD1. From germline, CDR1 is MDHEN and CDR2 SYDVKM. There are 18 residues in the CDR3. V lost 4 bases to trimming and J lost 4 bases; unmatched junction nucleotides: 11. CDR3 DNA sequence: TGTGCCAGCAGTTCTACCGGGACAGGGGGCGAAAGAGGAAACACCATATATTTT. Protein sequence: CASSSTGTGGERGNTIYF.

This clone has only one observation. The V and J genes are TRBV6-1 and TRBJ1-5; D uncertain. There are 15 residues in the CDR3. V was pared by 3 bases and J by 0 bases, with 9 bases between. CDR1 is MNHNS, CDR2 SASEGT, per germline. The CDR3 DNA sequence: TGTGCCAGCAGTGAGGAAGGACTTAGCAATCAGCCCCAGCATTTT. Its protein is CASSEEGLSNQPQHF.

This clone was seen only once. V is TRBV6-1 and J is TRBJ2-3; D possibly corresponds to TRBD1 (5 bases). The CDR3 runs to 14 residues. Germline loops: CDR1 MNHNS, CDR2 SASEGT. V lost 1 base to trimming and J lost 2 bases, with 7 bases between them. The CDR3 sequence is CASSEGGFTDTQYF. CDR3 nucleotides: TGTGCCAGCAGTGAAGGGGGCTTCACAGATACGCAGTATTTT.

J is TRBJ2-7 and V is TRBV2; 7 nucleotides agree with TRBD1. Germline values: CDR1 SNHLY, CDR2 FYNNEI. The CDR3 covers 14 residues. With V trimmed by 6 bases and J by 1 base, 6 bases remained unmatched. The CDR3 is CASRQGDESYEQYF. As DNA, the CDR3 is TGTGCCAGCAGGCAGGGGGATGAGTCCTACGAGCAGTACTTC.

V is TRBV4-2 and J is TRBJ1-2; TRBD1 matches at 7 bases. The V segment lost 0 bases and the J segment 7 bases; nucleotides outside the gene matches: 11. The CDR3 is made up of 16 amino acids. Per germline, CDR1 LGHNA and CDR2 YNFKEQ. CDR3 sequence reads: CASSQDFARGVGGYTF. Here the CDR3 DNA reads TGTGCCAGCAGCCAAGATTTCGCCAGGGGGGTAGGTGGCTACACCTTC.

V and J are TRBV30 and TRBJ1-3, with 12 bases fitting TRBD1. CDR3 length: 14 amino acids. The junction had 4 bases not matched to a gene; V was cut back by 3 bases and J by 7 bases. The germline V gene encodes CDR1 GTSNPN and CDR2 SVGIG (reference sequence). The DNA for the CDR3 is TGTGCCTGGAGAGGGACAGGGGGCAGGAACACCATATATTTT. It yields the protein CAWRGTGGRNTIYF. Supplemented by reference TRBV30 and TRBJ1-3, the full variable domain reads SQTIHQWPATLVQPVGSPLSLECTVEGTSNPNLYWYRQAAGRGLQLLFYSVGIGQISSEVPQNLSASRPQDRQFILSSKKLLLSDSGFYLCAWRGTGGRNTIYFGEGSWLTVV.

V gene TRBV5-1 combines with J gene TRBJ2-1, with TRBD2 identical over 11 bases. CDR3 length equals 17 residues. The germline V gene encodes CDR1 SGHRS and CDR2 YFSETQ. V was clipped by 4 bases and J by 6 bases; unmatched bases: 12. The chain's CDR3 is CASSQPGVGLAGNEQFF. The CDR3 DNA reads TGCGCCAGCAGCCAACCAGGGGTCGGACTAGCGGGCAATGAGCAGTTCTTC.

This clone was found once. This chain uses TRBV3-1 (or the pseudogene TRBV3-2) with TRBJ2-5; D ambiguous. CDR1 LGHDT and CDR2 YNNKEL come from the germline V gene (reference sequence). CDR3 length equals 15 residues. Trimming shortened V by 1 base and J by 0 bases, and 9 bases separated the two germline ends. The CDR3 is CASSQVWQNQETQYF. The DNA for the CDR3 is TGTGCCAGCAGCCAAGTGTGGCAGAACCAAGAGACCCAGTACTTC.

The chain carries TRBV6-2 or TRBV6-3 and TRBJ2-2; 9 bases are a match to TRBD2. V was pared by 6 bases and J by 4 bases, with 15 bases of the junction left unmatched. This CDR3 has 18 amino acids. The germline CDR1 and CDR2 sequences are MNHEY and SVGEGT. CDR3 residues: CASSKSEGGRAFTGELFF. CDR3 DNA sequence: TGTGCCAGCAGCAAATCCGAGGGCGGGAGGGCCTTCACCGGGGAGCTGTTTTTT.

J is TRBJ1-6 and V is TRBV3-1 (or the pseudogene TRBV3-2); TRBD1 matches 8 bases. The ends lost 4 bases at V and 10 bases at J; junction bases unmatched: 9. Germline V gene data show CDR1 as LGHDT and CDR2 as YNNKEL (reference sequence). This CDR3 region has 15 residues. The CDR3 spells CASSPLDRVGSPLHF. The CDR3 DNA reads TGTGCCAGCAGCCCCCTGGACAGGGTGGGCTCACCCCTCCACTTT.

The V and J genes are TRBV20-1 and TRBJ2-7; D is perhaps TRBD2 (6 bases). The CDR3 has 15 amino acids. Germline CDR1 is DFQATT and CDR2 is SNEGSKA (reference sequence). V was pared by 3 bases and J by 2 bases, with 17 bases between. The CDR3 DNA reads TGCAGTGCTAGTTATAAACTAGCCGCCCCCTACGAGCAGTACTTC. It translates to CSASYKLAAPYEQYF.